Presented here are 6 T cell receptor beta chains from one specimen sequenced in a study of T cells in localized non-small cell lung cancer (dated by TCRdb to 2018 to 2021). Libraries were constructed by the immunoSEQ multiplex PCR assay. Imported from immuneACCESS, the table was reduced by TCRdb to in-frame sequences with V and J called. These copies leave out some clones; in studies compared against another copy, an unresolved V gene accounts for under half, and the cause of the remainder is not known. The sample contains about 26,000 clones, 80% to 95% of them found a single time. The ten largest clones add up to roughly 4% of the sample. The sequences come from peripheral blood, collected before any cancer treatment. The receptors originated from a female donor at least 60 years old with stage II squamous cell lung carcinoma.

The chain employs TRBV11-2 and TRBJ2-1; TRBD2 matches 9 bases. There are 14 residues in the CDR3. The J segment lost 12 bases and the V segment lost 1 base, leaving 7 bases of the junction unmatched. Germline values: CDR1 SGHAT, CDR2 FQNNGV. CDR3 nucleotides: TGTGCCAGCAGCTTAGTAGACCAGCGGGGGGTGCAGTTCTTC. As protein: CASSLVDQRGVQFF. Drawing the rest from reference TRBV11-2 and TRBJ2-1, the complete variable domain is EAGVAQSPRYKIIEKRQSVAFWCNPISGHATLYWYQQILGQGPKLLIQFQNNGVVDDSQLPKDRFSAERLKGVDSTLKIQPAKLEDSAVYLCASSLVDQRGVQFFGPGTRLTVL.

The V and J genes are TRBV29-1 and TRBJ2-4; D is uncertain. V was clipped by 6 bases and J by 1 base, with 4 bases between them. The CDR3 is 11 amino acids. The germline gives CDR1 SQVTM, CDR2 ANQGSEA. The CDR3 is CSVGAKNIQYF. For the CDR3, the DNA is TGCAGCGTCGGGGCCAAAAACATTCAGTACTTC.

This clone appeared once. V gene TRBV5-1 combines with J gene TRBJ2-1; the match to TRBD2 covers 14 bases. The CDR3 totals 16 residues. Germline V gene sequence: CDR1 SGHRS, CDR2 YFSETQ. V lost 4 bases, J lost 3 bases, and 3 bases stayed unmatched. As DNA, the CDR3 is TGCGCCAGCAGCCCGGGACTAGCGGGAGTCTACAATGAGCAGTTCTTC. Translated, it gives CASSPGLAGVYNEQFF.

V is TRBV5-1 and J is TRBJ2-6; 7 nucleotides match TRBD1. CDR3 size: 20 residues. CDR1 and CDR2 (germline): SGHRS, YFSETQ. The V and J ends lost 0 bases and 0 bases, in that order; junction bases with no gene match: 12. In DNA, the CDR3 is TGCGCCAGCAGCTTGGTCTTCCCGGGACAGTCCTTCTCTGGGGCCAACGTCCTGACTTTC. It codes for CASSLVFPGQSFSGANVLTF.

V and J are TRBV9 and TRBJ1-2, with a tentative D call TRBD1 (6 bases). Germline V gene sequence: CDR1 SGDLS, CDR2 YYNGEE. Trimming left V 3 bases short and J 4 bases short, with 10 bases between. The CDR3 consists of 13 residues. The CDR3 bases are TGTGCCAGCAGCGACGGGACAATCTATGGCTACACCTTC. Amino acid sequence: CASSDGTIYGYTF.

The chain links TRBV29-1 to TRBJ1-1; possibly TRBD1 for D (6 bases). Trimming removed 8 bases from V and 1 base from J, with 11 bases in between. CDR1 is SQVTM, CDR2 ANQGSEA, per germline. The CDR3 spans 12 residues. This CDR3 reads CSSAGQNTEAFF. The CDR3 bases are TGCAGCTCCGCGGGACAGAACACTGAAGCTTTCTTT.